The 2 T cell receptor beta chains reported below all come from one sample, sequenced in a study of CD8 T cells in ankylosing spondylitis. TCRdb reprocessed the 5' RACE reads with MiXCR, giving one entry per CDR3 protein. The table shows some 90,000 distinct CDR3 sequences, with more than 25% occurring only once. The sequenced sample was blood, either unsorted or a sorted T cell fraction (not recorded which). Every receptor here comes from a male donor with ankylosing spondylitis or in good health (not recorded which).

This clonotype was detected a few times. The chain joins TRBV20-1 to TRBJ2-7; D remains unclear. With 2 bases removed from V and 0 bases from J, the gap between germline ends came to 8 bases. This CDR3 has 13 residues. Germline CDR1 and CDR2: DFQATT and SNEGSKA (reference sequence). CDR3 nucleotide sequence: TGCAGTGCTAGACTCAAGGACTCCTACGAGCAGTACGTC. Its protein is CSARLKDSYEQYV.

The CDR3 coding sequence is TGTGCCAGCACACGCCTTGGTGCGCAGGTAATCGCAGATACGCAGTATTTT. Amino acids: CASTRLGAQVIADTQYF. V usage is TRBV11-2 and J usage is TRBJ2-3; no definite D call. The germline gives CDR1 SGHAT, CDR2 FQNNGV. The length of the CDR3 is 17 residues. Trimming pared 7 bases from V and 4 bases from J, leaving 24 bases between. The full variable domain, its missing parts supplied by reference TRBV11-2 and TRBJ2-3, is EAGVAQSPRYKIIEKRQSVAFWCNPISGHATLYWYQQILGQGPKLLIQFQNNGVVDDSQLPKDRFSAERLKGVDSTLKIQPAKLEDSAVYLCASTRLGAQVIADTQYFGPGTRLTVL.